What follows are 19 T cell receptor beta chains derived from one specimen sequenced in a study of cytomegalovirus exposure and HLA in healthy donors (dated by TCRdb to about 2017). The receptor library was made with the immunoSEQ multiplex PCR assay. Entries here come from immuneACCESS through TCRdb and include only in-frame sequences with V and J called. Some clones fail to appear in such tables; in the studies checked, an unresolved V gene covers under half of the shortfall, and the cause of the remainder is unknown. Within this sample are about 73,000 clones, with roughly 90% of them counted one time only. 3.5% to 4% of the sample is taken by the ten largest. Sequencing used PBMCs. The receptors come from a woman between 18 and 29 years old in good health and CMV-seropositive.

This chain links TRBV28 with TRBJ2-1, with 8 nucleotides matching TRBD2. This CDR3 contains 11 residues. Per germline, CDR1 MDHEN and CDR2 SYDVKM. The CDR3 spells CGSGRGNEQFF. The CDR3 nucleotides read TGTGGATCCGGGAGGGGCAATGAGCAGTTCTTC.

The chain couples TRBV4-1 to TRBJ2-7, with TRBD1 matching over 7 bases. Germline CDR1 reads MGHRA; CDR2 reads YSYEKL. The J segment lost 2 bases and the V segment lost 4 bases, leaving 14 bases of the junction unmatched. This CDR3 contains 17 residues. The CDR3, as DNA: TGCGCCAGCAGCCTCGCCGGGACAGCCTTCGCTACCTACGAGCAGTACTTC. Amino acids: CASSLAGTAFATYEQYF.

The genes are TRBV30 and TRBJ2-7, with 9 bases matching TRBD1. The V gene's germline CDR1 is GTSNPN and CDR2 SVGIG (reference sequence). V lost 4 bases and J lost 12; bases outside the gene matches: 7. CDR3 length equals 11 residues. The DNA of the CDR3 is TGTGCCTGGACCGGGACAGGGTCCTTGTACTTC. Residues: CAWTGTGSLYF.

The V and J genes are TRBV5-8 and TRBJ2-7; 8 bases match TRBD1. In germline, CDR1 is SGHTS, CDR2 YDEGEE. V shed 0 bases, J shed 6 bases, and the junction held 11 bases outside the gene matches. The CDR3 consists of 16 residues. The CDR3 is CASSLAVWDRPLEQYF. The CDR3 nucleotides read TGTGCCAGCAGCTTGGCCGTTTGGGACAGGCCACTCGAGCAGTACTTC.

The chain uses TRBV9 and TRBJ1-1; TRBD1 is a possible D gene (6 bases). Per the germline V gene, CDR1 is SGDLS and CDR2 is YYNGEE. This CDR3 is 15 amino acids long. With 4 bases removed from V and 1 base from J, the gap between germline ends came to 14 bases. As DNA, the CDR3 is TGTGCCAGCAGCCCATACAGGGACGCGAACACTGAAGCTTTCTTT. Protein: CASSPYRDANTEAFF.

V and J are TRBV15 and TRBJ1-5, with 10 bases aligning to TRBD1. The CDR3 is 15 amino acids. Germline V lookup: CDR1 LNHNV, CDR2 YYDKDF (reference sequence). The V and J ends lost 5 bases and 3 bases, in that order; junction bases with no gene match: 4. The chain's CDR3 is CATSLGTGDNQPQHF. In nucleotides, the CDR3 is TGTGCCACCAGCTTAGGGACAGGGGACAATCAGCCCCAGCATTTT.

The gene calls are TRBV7-2 and TRBJ1-6, with D possibly matching TRBD1 (6 bases). This CDR3 comprises 14 residues. The germline CDR1 and CDR2 sequences are SGHTA and FQGNSA. V lost 1 base and J lost 11, with 12 bases in between. The CDR3 sequence: CASSLVGGRPPLHF. CDR3 coding DNA: TGTGCCAGCAGCTTAGTCGGGGGGCGACCACCCCTCCACTTT.

Only one count was recorded for this clone. The chain is built from TRBV10-3 and TRBJ1-4; 7 bases map to TRBD1. Germline lookup yields CDR1 ENHRY and CDR2 SYGVKD. The CDR3 contains 18 residues. The ends lost 0 bases at V and 3 bases at J; junction bases unmatched: 10. CDR3 region: CAISESRARGTPNEKLFF. CDR3 DNA sequence: TGTGCCATCAGTGAGTCGAGGGCCAGGGGGACCCCTAATGAAAAACTGTTTTTT.

The J gene is TRBJ2-4, the V gene TRBV2, with 8 bases matching TRBD2. This CDR3 comprises 20 residues. From germline, CDR1 is SNHLY and CDR2 FYNNEI. J lost 0 bases, V lost 5 bases, and 18 bases had no gene match. The CDR3 region is CASSFFITSGGSLAKNIQYF. The CDR3 nucleotides are TGTGCCAGCAGTTTCTTTATAACTAGCGGAGGCTCGTTAGCCAAAAACATTCAGTACTTC.

V usage is TRBV5-5 and J usage is TRBJ2-2; 8 positions agree with TRBD1. Germline V gives CDR1 SGHKS, CDR2 YYEKEE (reference sequence). This CDR3 is 15 amino acids long. J gave up 9 bases and V 3 bases, and 10 bases lay outside the gene matches. The CDR3 nucleotides read TGTGCCAGCAGCTCCTCCTCCGACAGGGGCAGGGAGCTGTTTTTT. Encoded protein: CASSSSSDRGRELFF.

V and J are TRBV19 and TRBJ2-3, with 10 bases lining up with TRBD2. The germline V gene has CDR1 LNHDA and CDR2 SQIVND (reference sequence). The CDR3 is 17 amino acids. The V and J ends lost 6 bases and 2 bases, in that order; junction bases with no gene match: 11. The CDR3 sequence: CASSVLAGAPLTDTQYF. Written as DNA, the CDR3 is TGTGCCAGTAGCGTGCTAGCGGGGGCCCCACTCACAGATACGCAGTATTTT.

The V gene is TRBV9, the J gene TRBJ2-1; D may be TRBD2 (6 bases). This CDR3 has 15 amino acids. Germline CDR1 SGDLS, CDR2 YYNGEE. Trimming removed 0 bases from V and 7 bases from J, with 14 bases in between. The CDR3 nucleotides are TGTGCCAGCAGCGTAGCGGTAGCGGCCCCAAATGAGCAGTTCTTC. Amino acid sequence: CASSVAVAAPNEQFF.

This chain uses TRBV2 with TRBJ1-1, with D maybe TRBD1 (6 bases). Germline lookup yields CDR1 SNHLY and CDR2 FYNNEI. Deletions cut 0 bases from V and 1 base from J, with 12 bases between. CDR3 length: 16 residues. The CDR3 nucleotides read TGTGCCAGCAGTGAAGCCCCCCCGACAGGGAACACTGAAGCTTTCTTT. Encoded protein: CASSEAPPTGNTEAFF.

This clone showed up just a few times. This chain joins TRBV11-3 and TRBJ1-1; perhaps TRBD1 as D (5 bases). V gave up 0 bases and J gave up 4 bases, with 24 bases separating them. From germline, CDR1 is SGHNT and CDR2 YENEEA. The CDR3 loop spans 19 amino acids. This chain's CDR3 is CASSLEEGRDGYRGTEAFF. DNA for the CDR3: TGTGCCAGCAGCTTAGAGGAGGGCAGGGATGGATATAGAGGCACTGAAGCTTTCTTT.

This chain uses TRBV27 with TRBJ2-1, with TRBD1 identical over 7 bases. V trimming: 6 bases; J trimming: 1 base; junction bases outside the gene matches: 3. This CDR3 spans 14 amino acids. Germline CDR1 MNHEY, CDR2 SMNVEV (reference sequence). The CDR3 here is CASRRTGSYNEQFF. The CDR3 DNA follows: TGTGCCAGCAGACGGACAGGTTCCTACAATGAGCAGTTCTTC.

The chain links TRBV10-3 to TRBJ2-1; a possible D gene is TRBD2 (6 bases). V lost 8 bases, J lost 4 bases, and 9 bases lay in between. In germline, CDR1 is ENHRY, CDR2 SYGVKD. The CDR3 has 12 residues. CDR3: CAISGTYNEQFF. CDR3 coding DNA: TGTGCCATCTCCGGGACTTACAATGAGCAGTTCTTC.

The rearrangement uses TRBV6-4 and TRBJ2-5, with TRBD1 identical over 9 bases. V lost 2 bases and J lost 5; bases outside the gene matches: 9. The CDR3 contains 16 residues. The V gene's germline CDR1 is MRHNA and CDR2 SNTAGT. CDR3 amino acids: CASSDGEQGARETQYF. DNA of the CDR3: TGTGCCAGCAGTGACGGGGAACAGGGGGCGCGGGAGACCCAGTACTTC.

The CDR3 DNA reads TGTGCCAGCAGCTTATTTCGGGGTGGGACAGATACGCAGTATTTT. Translation gives CASSLFRGGTDTQYF. The rearrangement links TRBV7-9 to TRBJ2-3; possible D gene TRBD2, 5 bases. This CDR3 contains 15 residues. V gave up 2 bases and J gave up 3 bases, with 12 bases separating them. Germline V lookup: CDR1 SEHNR, CDR2 FQNEAQ (reference sequence).

V and J are TRBV5-1 and TRBJ2-5; D is possibly TRBD2 (6 bases). This CDR3 is built from 15 residues. V was trimmed by 3 bases and J by 4 bases, leaving 16 bases between them. Germline values: CDR1 SGHRS, CDR2 YFSETQ. The CDR3 here is CASSSPGGRGETQYF. DNA of the CDR3: TGCGCCAGCAGCTCGCCCGGGGGAAGAGGAGAGACCCAGTACTTC.